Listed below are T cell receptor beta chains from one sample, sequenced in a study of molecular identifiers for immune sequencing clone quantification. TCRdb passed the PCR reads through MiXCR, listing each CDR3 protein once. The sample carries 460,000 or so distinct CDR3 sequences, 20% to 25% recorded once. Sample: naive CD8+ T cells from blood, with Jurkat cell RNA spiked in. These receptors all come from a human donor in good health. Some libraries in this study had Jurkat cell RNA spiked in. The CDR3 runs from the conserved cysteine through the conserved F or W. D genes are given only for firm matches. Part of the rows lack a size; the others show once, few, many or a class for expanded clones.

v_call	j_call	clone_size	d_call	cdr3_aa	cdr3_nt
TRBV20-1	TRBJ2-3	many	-	CSASPGRGSDTQYF	TGCAGTGCTAGTCCGGGAAGAGGGTCCGATACGCAGTATTTT
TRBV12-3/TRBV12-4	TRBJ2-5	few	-	CASSLVGPETQYF	TGTGCCAGCAGTTTAGTGGGGCCCGAGACCCAGTACTTC
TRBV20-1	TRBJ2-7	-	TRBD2	CSARGLAGGVPYEQYF	TGCAGTGCCCGCGGGCTAGCGGGAGGGGTGCCCTACGAGCAGTACTTC
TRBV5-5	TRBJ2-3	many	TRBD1	CASSPGTGGVTDTQYF	TGTGCCAGCAGCCCAGGGACAGGGGGAGTTACAGATACGCAGTATTTT
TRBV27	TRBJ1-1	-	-	CASSLMRGAEAFF	TGTGCCAGCAGTTTAATGCGTGGGGCTGAAGCTTTCTTT
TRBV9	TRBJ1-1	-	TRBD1	CASSTPGQRNTEAFF	TGTGCCAGCAGCACGCCGGGACAGAGGAACACTGAAGCTTTCTTT
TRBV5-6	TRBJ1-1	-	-	CASSLTVQGFEAFF	TGTGCCAGCAGCTTGACGGTTCAGGGCTTTGAAGCTTTCTTT
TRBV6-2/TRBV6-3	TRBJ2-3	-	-	CASTNLGLGTQYF	TGTGCCAGCACCAACTTAGGGTTGGGTACGCAGTATTTT
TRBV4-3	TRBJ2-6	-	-	CASSQDSSSGANVLTF	TGCGCCAGCAGCCAAGATTCCAGCTCTGGGGCCAACGTCCTGACTTTC
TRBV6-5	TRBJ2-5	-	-	CASSSPGWRDQYF	TGTGCCAGCAGTTCCCCGGGCTGGAGGGACCAGTACTTC
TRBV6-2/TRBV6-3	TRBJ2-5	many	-	CASSLGPTQYF	TGTGCCAGCAGTTTGGGACCGACCCAGTACTTC
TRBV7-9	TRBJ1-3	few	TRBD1	CASSSDTGTGIGNTIYF	TGTGCCAGCAGCTCAGACACCGGGACAGGGATTGGAAACACCATATATTTT
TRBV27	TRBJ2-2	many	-	CASSLREGTGELFF	TGTGCCAGCAGTTTGAGAGAGGGCACCGGGGAGCTGTTTTTT
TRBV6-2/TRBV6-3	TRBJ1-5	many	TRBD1	CATGPRTGNFNQPQHF	TGTGCCACGGGGCCCCGGACAGGCAATTTCAATCAGCCCCAGCATTTT
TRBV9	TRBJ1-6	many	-	CASSVAGADPDSPLHF	TGTGCCAGCAGCGTAGCAGGGGCGGACCCGGATTCACCCCTCCACTTT
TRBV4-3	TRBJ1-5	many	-	CASSQLSGGQPQHF	TGCGCCAGCAGCCAACTGTCTGGGGGTCAGCCCCAGCATTTT
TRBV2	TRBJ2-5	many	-	CASRATTPLVGRETQYF	TGTGCCAGCAGGGCCACCACTCCCCTCGTGGGGAGAGAGACCCAGTACTTC
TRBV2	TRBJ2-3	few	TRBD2	CASPPARGSSTDTQYF	TGTGCCAGCCCGCCCGCGCGCGGGAGTAGCACAGATACGCAGTATTTT
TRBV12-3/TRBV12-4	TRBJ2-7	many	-	CASSAKRGRAEQWEQYF	TGTGCCAGCAGTGCCAAGAGGGGTCGAGCTGAGCAATGGGAGCAGTACTTC
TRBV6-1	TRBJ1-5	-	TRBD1	CASSTDRSFYSNQPQHF	TGTGCCAGCAGTACGGACAGGTCTTTTTATAGCAATCAGCCCCAGCATTTT
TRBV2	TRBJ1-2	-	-	CATLSRGSNYGYTF	TGTGCCACGCTCTCCCGGGGTTCTAACTATGGCTACACCTTC
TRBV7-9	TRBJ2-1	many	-	CASRASAYNEQFF	TGTGCCAGCAGGGCCTCAGCCTACAATGAGCAGTTCTTC
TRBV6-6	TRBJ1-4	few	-	CASSSTGRTNEKLFF	TGTGCCAGCAGTTCCACAGGGAGGACTAATGAAAAACTGTTTTTT
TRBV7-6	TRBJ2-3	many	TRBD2	CASSRSGGLAGTQYF	TGTGCCAGCAGCCGGAGCGGGGGCCTTGCTGGTACGCAGTATTTT
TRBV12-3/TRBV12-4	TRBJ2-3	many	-	CASSLNTDTQYF	TGTGCCAGCAGTTTGAACACAGATACGCAGTATTTT
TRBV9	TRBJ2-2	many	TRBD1	CASSITGDANTGELFF	TGTGCCAGCAGCATTACAGGGGATGCGAACACCGGGGAGCTGTTTTTT
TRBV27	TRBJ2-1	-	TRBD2	CASSPTPSGNTHEQFF	TGTGCCAGCAGTCCAACCCCTAGCGGGAATACCCATGAGCAGTTCTTC
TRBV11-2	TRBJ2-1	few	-	CASSSPGARLYEQFF	TGTGCCAGCAGCTCCCCGGGGGCCCGTTTGTATGAGCAGTTCTTC